This TCR beta chain was captured by sequencing in a study of neurological immune-mediated disorders. From the 5' RACE reads, TCRdb called clonotypes with MiXCR, one entry per CDR3 protein. The table lists about 48,000 distinct CDR3 sequences, about 25% of them singletons, with 20% to 25% in the top ten. Trimming stripped 0 bases from V and 2 bases from J, with 14 bases between. The germline V gene has CDR1 SGDLS and CDR2 YYNGEE. This CDR3 comprises 16 residues. This clonotype was seen many times. The chain carries TRBV9 and TRBJ2-5, with D perhaps TRBD2 (6 bases). This sequence originates from a woman in her seventies in good health. Source material: PBMCs. The CDR3 DNA reads as TGTGCCAGCAGCGTAGGGGGACTCTCCATACAAGAGACCCAGTACTTC. This encodes CASSVGGLSIQETQYF. The full variable domain, its missing parts supplied by reference TRBV9 and TRBJ2-5, is DSGVTQTPKHLITATGQRVTLRCSPRSGDLSVYWYQQSLDQGLQFLIQYYNGEERAKGNILERFSAQQFPDLHSELNLSSLELGDSALYFCASSVGGLSIQETQYFGPGTRLLVL.